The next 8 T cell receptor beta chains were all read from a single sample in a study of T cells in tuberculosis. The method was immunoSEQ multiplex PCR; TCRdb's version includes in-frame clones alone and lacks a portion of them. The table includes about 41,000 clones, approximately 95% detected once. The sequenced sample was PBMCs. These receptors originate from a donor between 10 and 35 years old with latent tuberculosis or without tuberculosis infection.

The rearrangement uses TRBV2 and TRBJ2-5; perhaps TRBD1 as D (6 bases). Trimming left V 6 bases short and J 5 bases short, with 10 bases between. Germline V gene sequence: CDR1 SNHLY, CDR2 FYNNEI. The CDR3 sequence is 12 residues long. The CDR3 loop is CASRGGSETQYF. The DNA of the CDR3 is TGTGCCAGCAGAGGGGGTTCTGAGACCCAGTACTTC. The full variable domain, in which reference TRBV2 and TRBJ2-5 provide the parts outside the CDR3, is EPEVTQTPSHQVTQMGQEVILRCVPISNHLYFYWYRQILGQKVEFLVSFYNNEISEKSEIFDDQFSVERPDGSNFTLKIRSTKLEDSAMYFCASRGGSETQYFGPGTRLLVL.

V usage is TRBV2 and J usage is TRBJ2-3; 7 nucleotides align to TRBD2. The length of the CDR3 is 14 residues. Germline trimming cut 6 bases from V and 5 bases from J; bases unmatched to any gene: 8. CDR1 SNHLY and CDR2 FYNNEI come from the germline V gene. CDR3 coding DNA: TGTGCCAGCAGGCCGACTAGCTGGGAAGATACGCAGTATTTT. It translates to CASRPTSWEDTQYF.

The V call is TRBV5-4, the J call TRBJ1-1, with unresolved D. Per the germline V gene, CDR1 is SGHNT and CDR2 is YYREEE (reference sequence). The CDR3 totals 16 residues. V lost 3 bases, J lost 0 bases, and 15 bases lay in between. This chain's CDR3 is CASSSGPITLNTEAFF. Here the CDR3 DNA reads TGTGCCAGCAGCTCAGGCCCTATAACACTGAACACTGAAGCTTTCTTT.

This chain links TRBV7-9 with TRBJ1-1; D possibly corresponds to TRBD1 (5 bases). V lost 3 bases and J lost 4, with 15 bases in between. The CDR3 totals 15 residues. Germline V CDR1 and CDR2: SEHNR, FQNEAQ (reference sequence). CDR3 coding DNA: TGTGCCAGCAGCTTCTCATCGGGGGGAGTCACTGAAGCTTTCTTT. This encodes CASSFSSGGVTEAFF.

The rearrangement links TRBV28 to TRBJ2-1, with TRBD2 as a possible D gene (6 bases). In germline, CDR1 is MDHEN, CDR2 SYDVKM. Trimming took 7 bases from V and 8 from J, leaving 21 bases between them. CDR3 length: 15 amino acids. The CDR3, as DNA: TGTGCCAGCATCCCGGCCGGGACTCCAATCGATGAGCAGTTCTTC. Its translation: CASIPAGTPIDEQFF.

The CDR3 sequence: CASSAPVGASYNEQFF. The DNA for the CDR3 is TGTGCCAGCAGCGCCCCAGTGGGGGCGTCCTACAATGAGCAGTTCTTC. The chain couples TRBV9 to TRBJ2-1, with D perhaps matching TRBD1 (6 bases). CDR1 is SGDLS and CDR2 is YYNGEE in the germline V gene. V was shortened by 3 bases and J by 1 base, with 14 bases between the two germline ends. The CDR3 has 16 residues.

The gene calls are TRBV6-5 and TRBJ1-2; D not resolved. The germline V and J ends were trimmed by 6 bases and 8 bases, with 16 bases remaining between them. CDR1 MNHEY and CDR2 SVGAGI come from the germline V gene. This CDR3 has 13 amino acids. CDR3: CASRPGSHGGYTF. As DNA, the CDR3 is TGTGCCAGCAGGCCCGGGTCGCATGGGGGCTACACCTTC.

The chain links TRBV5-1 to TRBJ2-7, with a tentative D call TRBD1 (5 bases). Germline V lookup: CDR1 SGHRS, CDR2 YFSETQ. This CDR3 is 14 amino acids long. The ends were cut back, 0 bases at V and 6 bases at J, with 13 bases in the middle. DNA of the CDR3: TGCGCCAGCAGCTTGGGTCAGGGAAATGCCGAGCAGTACTTC. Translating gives CASSLGQGNAEQYF. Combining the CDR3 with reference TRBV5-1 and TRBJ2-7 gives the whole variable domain KAGVTQTPRYLIKTRGQQVTLSCSPISGHRSVSWYQQTPGQGLQFLFEYFSETQRNKGNFPGRFSGRQFSNSRSEMNVSTLELGDSALYLCASSLGQGNAEQYFGPGTRLTVT.